The 24 T cell receptor beta chains below all came from one sample that was sequenced in a study of CD8 T cells in Susac syndrome. When the RNA was reverse transcribed, random hexamers were used with an input of about 0.5 to 1 ug. TCRdb ran MiXCR on the immunoSEQ multiplex PCR reads and lists one entry per CDR3 protein. The top ten hold approximately 0.097% of the sample, which has fewer than 150,000 distinct CDR3 sequences, 85% to 95% seen once. Sequenced input: CD4+ T cells from PBMCs. Every receptor here comes from a human donor with multiple sclerosis.

The chain recombines TRBV29-1 with TRBJ1-1; D is unresolved. Trimming left V 3 bases short and J 0 bases short, with 8 bases between. Germline CDR1 reads SQVTM; CDR2 reads ANQGSEA. The length of the CDR3 is 13 residues. The CDR3 protein is CSVEGGLNTEAFF. CDR3 sequence (DNA): TGCAGCGTTGAGGGAGGGTTGAACACTGAAGCTTTCTTT.

The chain links TRBV12-3 or TRBV12-4 to TRBJ2-7, with D perhaps TRBD1 (6 bases). The CDR3 is 12 residues long. V shed 4 bases and J shed 3 bases, with 7 bases lying between them. The CDR3 here is CASSSGVYEQYF. CDR3 sequence (DNA): TGTGCCAGCAGTTCAGGGGTCTACGAGCAGTACTTC.

The V call is TRBV10-3, the J call TRBJ2-1; D perhaps matches TRBD2 (5 bases). Deletions cut 6 bases from V and 5 bases from J, with 14 bases between. Germline CDR1 and CDR2: ENHRY and SYGVKD. This CDR3 is 14 amino acids long. CDR3: CAISGGASDNEQFF. The CDR3 DNA follows: TGTGCCATCAGCGGAGGAGCAAGCGACAATGAGCAGTTCTTC.

The rearrangement joins TRBV28 to TRBJ2-7; 7 positions agree with TRBD1. CDR3 size: 13 residues. The germline gives CDR1 MDHEN, CDR2 SYDVKM. Germline trimming cut 6 bases from V and 5 bases from J; bases unmatched to any gene: 7. CDR3 nucleotide sequence: TGTGCCAGCAGATGGACAGGTTACGACGAGCAGTACTTC. It specifies CASRWTGYDEQYF.

The J gene is TRBJ1-6, the V gene TRBV7-2; 8 nucleotides align to TRBD1. This CDR3 region has 16 residues. Per germline, CDR1 SGHTA and CDR2 FQGNSA. With V trimmed by 5 bases and J by 10 bases, 13 bases remained unmatched. CDR3 DNA sequence: TGTGCCAGCAGCCCCTCAGACAGGGGAGGGCGGTCACCCCTCCACTTT. This codes for CASSPSDRGGRSPLHF.

This sequence joins TRBV28 and TRBJ2-5, with 12 nucleotides matching TRBD2. This CDR3 contains 12 residues. J was trimmed by 9 bases and V by 7 bases; bases with no gene match: 3. Germline-derived CDR1 and CDR2 are MDHEN and SYDVKM. The chain's CDR3 is CASISSGRAQYF. CDR3 sequence (DNA): TGTGCCAGCATATCTAGCGGGAGGGCCCAGTACTTC.

The CDR3 coding sequence is TGTGCCAGCAGCCAGACCCCTGGGCTGAACACTGAAGCTTTCTTT. Translating gives CASSQTPGLNTEAFF. The chain is built from TRBV4-2 and TRBJ1-1; the D is unclear. Per the germline V gene, CDR1 is LGHNA and CDR2 is YNFKEQ. The CDR3 has 15 residues. The V end was cut by 3 bases, the J end by 0 bases, with 11 bases between.

The chain carries TRBV3-1 and TRBJ2-3, with TRBD1 matching 7 bases. Trimming took 1 base from V and 2 from J; bases not matched to a gene: 6. There are 16 residues in the CDR3. CDR1 LGHDT and CDR2 YNNKEL come from the germline V gene (reference sequence). CDR3 region: CASSQGITGDTDTQYF. The CDR3 DNA is TGTGCCAGCAGCCAAGGGATTACAGGGGACACAGATACGCAGTATTTT.

This chain's CDR3 is CASTKGQGSYEQYF. CDR3 coding DNA: TGTGCCAGTACCAAGGGACAGGGGAGCTACGAGCAGTACTTC. The chain recombines TRBV19 with TRBJ2-7, with 10 nucleotides matching TRBD1. Germline V gene data show CDR1 as LNHDA and CDR2 as SQIVND (reference sequence). This CDR3 region has 14 residues. V shed 7 bases and J 3 bases; nucleotides not matched to a gene: 6.

V is TRBV15 and J is TRBJ1-1, with 9 positions matching TRBD1. Trimming took 11 bases from V and 6 from J; bases not matched to a gene: 7. Germline loops: CDR1 LNHNV, CDR2 YYDKDF (reference sequence). This CDR3 is 12 amino acids long. CDR3 nucleotides: TGTGCCGCTGGGACAGGGTATGCTGAAGCTTTCTTT. It encodes CAAGTGYAEAFF.

This chain uses TRBV2 with TRBJ2-7; possibly TRBD1 or TRBD2 for D (5 bases each). CDR3 length: 13 amino acids. V lost 3 bases and J 7 bases, leaving 13 bases between the germline ends. The germline CDR1 and CDR2 sequences are SNHLY and FYNNEI. The CDR3, as DNA: TGTGCCAGCAGTGAGGGACGGCACGGGGAGCAGTACTTC. Protein product: CASSEGRHGEQYF.

The chain is built from TRBV13 and TRBJ1-1; tentatively, D is TRBD1 (6 bases). CDR1 and CDR2 (germline): PRHDT, FYEKMQ (reference sequence). The CDR3 has 12 amino acids. Trimming took off 3 bases at V and 10 bases at J, with 12 bases between the two ends. DNA of the CDR3: TGTGCCAGCAGCTTTAACAGGGAAATAGCTTTCTTT. This translates into CASSFNREIAFF. The complete variable domain, with remaining parts taken from reference TRBV13 and TRBJ1-1, reads AAGVIQSPRHLIKEKRETATLKCYPIPRHDTVYWYQQGPGQDPQFLISFYEKMQSDKGSIPDRFSAQQFSDYHSELNMSSLELGDSALYFCASSFNREIAFFGQGTRLTVV.

J is TRBJ1-1 and V is TRBV30; no definite D call. There are 14 residues in the CDR3. Per the germline V gene, CDR1 is GTSNPN and CDR2 is SVGIG (reference sequence). With 3 bases removed from V and 3 bases from J, the gap between germline ends came to 14 bases. The CDR3 nucleotides are TGTGCCTGGAGCGGAGGGTCAGTGGACACTGAAGCTTTCTTT. The encoded protein is CAWSGGSVDTEAFF. Combining the CDR3 with reference TRBV30 and TRBJ1-1 gives the whole variable domain SQTIHQWPATLVQPVGSPLSLECTVEGTSNPNLYWYRQAAGRGLQLLFYSVGIGQISSEVPQNLSASRPQDRQFILSSKKLLLSDSGFYLCAWSGGSVDTEAFFGQGTRLTVV.

V usage is TRBV7-6 and J usage is TRBJ1-1; D gene ambiguous. Trimming cost V 5 bases and J 0 bases, with 10 bases left between them. The CDR3 is made up of 14 amino acids. CDR1 and CDR2 from the germline V gene are SGHVS and FNYEAQ. CDR3 sequence (DNA): TGTGCCAGCAGCCCCACGGGGATGAACACTGAAGCTTTCTTT. Translated, it gives CASSPTGMNTEAFF.

The rearrangement joins TRBV11-2 to TRBJ2-1, with D perhaps matching TRBD1 (6 bases). Trimming pared 6 bases from V and 6 bases from J, leaving 12 bases between. CDR1 SGHAT and CDR2 FQNNGV come from the germline V gene. The CDR3 covers 13 residues. The CDR3 spells CASRRTQGNEQFF. CDR3 nucleotides: TGTGCCAGCAGGCGAACACAGGGCAATGAGCAGTTCTTC.

The chain combines TRBV6-6 with TRBJ2-5, with a possible D match to TRBD2 (6 bases). V was clipped by 5 bases and J by 5 bases, with 18 bases between them. Germline V lookup: CDR1 MNHNY, CDR2 SVGAGI (reference sequence). The CDR3 covers 15 residues. CDR3 sequence (DNA): TGTGCCAGCAGTCAACTTCCTAGCGACGGGGAGACCCAGTACTTC. This translates into CASSQLPSDGETQYF.

The J gene is TRBJ1-5, the V gene TRBV19, with unresolved D. Trimming stripped 4 bases from V and 0 bases from J, with 7 bases between. Germline values: CDR1 LNHDA, CDR2 SQIVND (reference sequence). CDR3 size: 14 residues. The CDR3 is CASSTPASNQPQHF. The CDR3 DNA reads TGTGCCAGTAGTACCCCTGCTAGCAATCAGCCCCAGCATTTT.

The genes are TRBV19 and TRBJ2-3, with 7 positions matching TRBD1. The CDR3 extends over 14 amino acids. V shed 6 bases, J shed 4 bases, and the junction held 7 bases outside the gene matches. The V gene's germline CDR1 is LNHDA and CDR2 SQIVND (reference sequence). The CDR3 sequence is CASSRGQVSDTQYF. CDR3 nucleotides: TGTGCCAGTAGCCGAGGACAGGTATCAGATACGCAGTATTTT.

The chain links TRBV7-2 to TRBJ1-6, with no clear D. The V end was cut by 1 base, the J end by 8 bases, with 6 bases between. Germline lookup yields CDR1 SGHTA and CDR2 FQGNSA. This CDR3 region has 13 residues. CDR3 loop: CASSLVDDSPLHF. The CDR3 nucleotides are TGTGCCAGCAGCTTAGTGGATGATTCACCCCTCCACTTT. Supplemented by reference TRBV7-2 and TRBJ1-6, the full variable domain reads GAGVSQSPSNKVTEKGKDVELRCDPISGHTALYWYRQSLGQGLEFLIYFQGNSAPDKSGLPSDRFSAERTGGSVSTLTIQRTQQEDSAVYLCASSLVDDSPLHFGNGTRLTVT.

The J gene is TRBJ1-5, the V gene TRBV28, with D uncertain. Germline CDR1 MDHEN, CDR2 SYDVKM. With 1 base removed from V and 0 bases from J, the gap between germline ends came to 34 bases. The CDR3 spans 24 residues. The CDR3 loop is CASSLLGSEPLVLRWNYSNQPQHF. CDR3 nucleotides: TGTGCCAGCAGTTTATTGGGTTCTGAGCCTTTAGTCCTTAGGTGGAACTATAGCAATCAGCCCCAGCATTTT. The complete variable domain, with remaining parts taken from reference TRBV28 and TRBJ1-5, reads DVKVTQSSRYLVKRTGEKVFLECVQDMDHENMFWYRQDPGLGLRLIYFSYDVKMKEKGDIPEGYSVSREKKERFSLILESASTNQTSMYLCASSLLGSEPLVLRWNYSNQPQHFGDGTRLSIL.

This clonotype was seen a single time. This rearrangement joins TRBV5-1 to TRBJ2-2; D unclear. The CDR3 runs to 15 residues. Trimming pared 4 bases from V and 4 bases from J, leaving 14 bases between. CDR1 and CDR2 from the germline V gene are SGHRS and YFSETQ. CDR3 sequence: CASSPLTDTTGELFF. CDR3 coding DNA: TGCGCCAGCAGCCCCCTGACTGACACCACCGGGGAGCTGTTTTTT.

This clonotype was detected only once. This sequence joins TRBV15 and TRBJ1-1, with D perhaps TRBD1 (5 bases). Trimming left V 5 bases short and J 4 bases short, with 11 bases between. The CDR3 consists of 13 residues. The germline V gene has CDR1 LNHNV and CDR2 YYDKDF (reference sequence). CDR3: CATSFRGTTEAFF. The CDR3 coding sequence is TGTGCCACCAGCTTTCGGGGCACCACTGAAGCTTTCTTT.

The gene calls are TRBV5-1 and TRBJ2-4; 9 bases fit TRBD1. This CDR3 is built from 18 residues. The trim removed 3 bases at V and 0 bases at J, leaving 10 bases unmatched. CDR1 is SGHRS and CDR2 is YFSETQ in the germline V gene. The chain's CDR3 is CASSSNRDRVGAKNIQYF. The CDR3 DNA sequence: TGCGCCAGCAGCTCAAACCGGGACAGGGTCGGAGCCAAAAACATTCAGTACTTC.

This CDR3 is CASSYSEGTEAFF. The CDR3 bases are TGTGCCAGCAGTTACTCGGAGGGGACTGAAGCTTTCTTT. This chain connects TRBV6-5 to TRBJ1-1; tentative D call: TRBD1 (5 bases). CDR1 MNHEY and CDR2 SVGAGI come from the germline V gene. V was shortened by 0 bases and J by 5 bases, with 7 bases between the two germline ends. The CDR3 contains 13 residues.